A selection of T cell receptor beta chains follows, all from one sample in a study of blood T cell repertoires in COVID-19. Sequencing used immunoSEQ multiplex PCR; TCRdb keeps in-frame clones, though not all of them. The repertoire holds under 300,000 clones, with roughly 90% as singletons. Specimen: peripheral blood. Every receptor here comes from a man aged 50 or older with acute or convalescent COVID-19. CDR3s include the opening cysteine and the closing phenylalanine or tryptophan. A D gene is named only where the DNA matches it firmly. The listing skips clone size in some rows; elsewhere it reads once, few, many or a size class.

TRBJ2-1,NA,TRBV7-7,NA,CASSTDYHNEQFF,TGTGCTAGCAGCACGGACTACCACAATGAGCAGTTCTTC
TRBJ1-1,NA,TRBV6-2/TRBV6-3,NA,CASSSFGENTEAFF,TGTGCCAGCAGTTCTTTCGGGGAGAACACTGAAGCTTTCTTT
TRBJ1-1,TRBD1,TRBV5-1,NA,CASSWTGTNTEAFF,TGCGCCAGCAGCTGGACAGGGACGAACACTGAAGCTTTCTTT
TRBJ1-1,NA,TRBV18,NA,CASSPKIGATEAFF,TGTGCCAGCTCACCCAAAATAGGGGCCACTGAAGCTTTCTTT
TRBJ1-4,NA,TRBV19,NA,CASNPRVGTNEKLFF,TGTGCCAGTAACCCCAGGGTGGGCACTAATGAAAAACTGTTTTTT
TRBJ1-2,NA,TRBV20-1,few,CSARLESGYTF,TGCAGTGCTAGACTAGAATCTGGCTACACCTTC
TRBJ2-7,NA,TRBV21-1,NA,CASPPTGTDYEQYF,TGTGCCAGTCCCCCCACCGGGACTGACTACGAGCAGTACTTC
TRBJ1-1,NA,TRBV7-9,NA,CASSSPRRGNTEAFF,TGTGCCAGCAGTTCCCCCCGGCGAGGGAACACTGAAGCTTTCTTT
TRBJ1-6,NA,TRBV15,NA,CATSRAGYNNSPLHF,TGTGCCACCAGCAGAGCCGGGTACAATAATTCACCCCTCCACTTT
TRBJ2-7,NA,TRBV3-1/TRBV3-2,NA,CASSQGPLEQYF,TGTGCCAGCAGCCAGGGGCCCCTTGAGCAGTACTTC
TRBJ2-6,NA,TRBV6-5,NA,CASSYFNSGANVLTF,TGTGCCAGCAGTTATTTCAACTCTGGGGCCAACGTCCTGACTTTC
TRBJ2-7,TRBD1,TRBV6-1,NA,CASTEAGQGAYEQYF,TGTGCCAGCACTGAAGCCGGACAGGGGGCCTACGAGCAGTACTTC
TRBJ2-1,TRBD1,TRBV7-2,NA,CASSPYQQGPGLF,TGTGCCAGCAGCCCTTATCAACAGGGGCCGGGGCTCTTC
TRBJ1-6,NA,TRBV7-6,NA,CASSWEGPPSHF,TGTGCCAGCAGCTGGGAGGGCCCTCCCTCCCACTTT
TRBJ2-3,NA,TRBV12-3/TRBV12-4,NA,CAIESELSDTQYF,TGTGCCATCGAGTCGGAGCTATCAGATACGCAGTATTTT
TRBJ1-6,TRBD1,TRBV3-1/TRBV3-2,once,CASSHPPGDRGSPLHF,TGTGCCAGCAGCCATCCCCCCGGGGACAGGGGTTCACCCCTCCACTTT
TRBJ2-3,TRBD1,TRBV19,NA,CASSPAGGFSTQYF,TGTGCCAGTAGTCCGGCAGGGGGCTTCTCCACGCAGTATTTT
TRBJ1-2,TRBD1,TRBV30,once,CAWSPGQVGGYTF,TGTGCCTGGAGCCCCGGACAGGTGGGCGGCTACACCTTC
TRBJ2-7,TRBD1,TRBV18,NA,CASSPLTKDRGGEQYF,TGTGCCAGCTCACCATTAACCAAGGACAGGGGTGGCGAGCAGTACTTC
TRBJ1-2,NA,TRBV7-2,NA,CASSLSVAGAGYGYTF,TGTGCCAGCAGCTTATCAGTGGCAGGGGCGGGCTATGGCTACACCTTC
TRBJ1-1,NA,TRBV19,NA,CASSDQGMNTEAFF,TGTGCCAGTAGCGATCAGGGAATGAACACTGAAGCTTTCTTT
TRBJ1-1,TRBD1,TRBV7-6,NA,CASSSDRGSEAFF,TGTGCCAGCAGCTCCGACAGGGGCTCTGAAGCTTTCTTT